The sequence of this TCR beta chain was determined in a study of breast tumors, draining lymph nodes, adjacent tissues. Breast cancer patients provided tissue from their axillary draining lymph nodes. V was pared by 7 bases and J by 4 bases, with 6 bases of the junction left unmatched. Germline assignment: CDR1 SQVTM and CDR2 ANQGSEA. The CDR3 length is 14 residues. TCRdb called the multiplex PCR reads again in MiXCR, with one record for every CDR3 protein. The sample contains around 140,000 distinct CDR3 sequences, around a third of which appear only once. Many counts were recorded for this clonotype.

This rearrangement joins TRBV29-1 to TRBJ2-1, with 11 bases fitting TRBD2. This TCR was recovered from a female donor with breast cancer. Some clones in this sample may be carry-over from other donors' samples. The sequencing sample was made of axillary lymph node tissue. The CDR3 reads CSGTTSGGYNEQFF. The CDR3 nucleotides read TGCAGCGGTACTACTAGCGGGGGATACAATGAGCAGTTCTTC.